Reported below is one TCR beta chain. No antigen is known for it. The data are from a study of T-cell memory formation after mild COVID-19. The CDR3 covers 17 residues. CDR1 LGHNA and CDR2 YSLEER come from the germline V gene. Trimming cost V 4 bases and J 1 base, with 19 bases left between them. Whole-study findings and limits: The appearance of some responding clones in pre-infection memory suggested that cross-reactive memory joined. Clones that contracted from day 15 to 85 had balanced CD4/CD8; later expanders were CD4+ biased.

Constant-segment primers served in 5'RACE that generated TCR alpha and TCR beta cDNA libraries bearing sample barcodes and UMIs. MiXCR, applied by TCRdb to the 5' RACE reads, yields one record per CDR3 protein. The sample consists of more than 300,000 distinct CDR3 sequences, 20% to 25% of them appearing once. The genes are TRBV4-3 and TRBJ1-2; D is uncertain. The source is a man aged 18 to 30 who had mild COVID-19 (a few samples of this study predate the infection). Cell type and time point are not known. The sequencing sample was made of PBMCs or a T cell subset sorted from them (not recorded which). This CDR3 reads CASSPRVGQAINYGYTF. The CDR3 DNA is TGCGCCAGCAGCCCCCGGGTCGGGCAGGCGATTAACTATGGCTACACCTTC.